These 16 T cell receptor beta chains were sequenced from one sample in a study of blood T cell repertoires in COVID-19. Only in-frame clones appear in the TCRdb table, and some are missing; sequencing was by immunoSEQ multiplex PCR. This sample has about 270,000 clones; under 95% occur once, and the top ten carry around 2.8%. What was sequenced was PBMCs or T cells enriched from blood (not recorded which). These receptors originate from a middle-aged man who had been exposed to COVID-19.

This clone was picked up one time. DNA of the CDR3: TGTGCCAGCAGCGTTCGACAGGGGGCATCAGGAGAGACCCAGTACTTC. It encodes CASSVRQGASGETQYF. The J gene is TRBJ2-5, the V gene TRBV9, with 10 positions matching TRBD1. V shed 2 bases and J 4 bases; nucleotides not matched to a gene: 8. The CDR3 has 16 amino acids. Germline CDR1 reads SGDLS; CDR2 reads YYNGEE.

This clone was recorded once. J is TRBJ2-1 and V is TRBV19; D not certain. Trimming took off 3 bases at V and 5 bases at J, with 8 bases between the two ends. Germline V lookup: CDR1 LNHDA, CDR2 SQIVND (reference sequence). The CDR3 is made up of 13 amino acids. CDR3 loop: CASSIFLNNEQFF. The CDR3, as DNA: TGTGCCAGTAGTATTTTCCTTAACAATGAGCAGTTCTTC.

This chain uses TRBV27 with TRBJ1-5; 9 bases align to TRBD1. This CDR3 comprises 14 residues. Germline V gene lookup returns CDR1 MNHEY and CDR2 SMNVEV (reference sequence). J was trimmed by 6 bases and V by 4 bases; bases with no gene match: 4. The CDR3 region has the DNA TGTGCCAGCAGTTCTAGACAGGGGGGTCAGCCCCAGCATTTT. Translated: CASSSRQGGQPQHF.

This rearrangement joins TRBV18 to TRBJ1-2; the D is unclear. Trimming stripped 3 bases from V and 7 bases from J, with 9 bases between. Germline lookup yields CDR1 KGHSH and CDR2 LQKENI. CDR3 size: 12 residues. The CDR3 region has the DNA TGTGCCAGCTCACCGGTTGCCGGTGGCTACACCTTC. This codes for CASSPVAGGYTF. Using reference TRBV18 and TRBJ1-2 for the parts outside the CDR3, the full variable domain is NAGVMQNPRHLVRRRGQEARLRCSPMKGHSHVYWYRQLPEEGLKFMVYLQKENIIDESGMPKERFSAEFPKEGPSILRIQQVVRGDSAAYFCASSPVAGGYTFGSGTRLTVV.

The V gene is TRBV3-1 (or the pseudogene TRBV3-2), the J gene TRBJ1-5, with D possibly matching TRBD1 (6 bases). Germline CDR1 LGHDT, CDR2 YNNKEL (reference sequence). V shed 1 base and J shed 4 bases, with 8 bases lying between them. The CDR3 extends over 14 amino acids. CDR3 sequence: CASSQGTANQPQHF. The CDR3 region has the DNA TGTGCCAGCAGCCAAGGGACAGCGAATCAGCCCCAGCATTTT.

Details on this clone: Other DNA sequences within the sample encode an identical CDR3. The chain has TRBV9 and TRBJ2-3; 12 nucleotides agree with TRBD2. V dropped 2 bases and J dropped 3; count of bases not matched to a gene: 1. The length of the CDR3 is 15 residues. Germline V gene data show CDR1 as SGDLS and CDR2 as YYNGEE. DNA for the CDR3: TGTGCCAGCAGCGTGGGGACTAGCGGGACAGATACGCAGTATTTT. It yields the protein CASSVGTSGTDTQYF.

V usage is TRBV10-2 and J usage is TRBJ1-2; perhaps TRBD1 as D (6 bases). The CDR3 spans 12 residues. The V and J ends lost 6 bases and 4 bases respectively, with 9 bases between them. Per germline, CDR1 WSHSY and CDR2 SAAADI. CDR3 sequence (DNA): TGCGCCAGCAGGAAGGACAGCTATGGCTACACCTTC. Protein sequence: CASRKDSYGYTF.

The J gene is TRBJ2-7, the V gene TRBV3-1 (or the pseudogene TRBV3-2); 13 bases are a match to TRBD2. Germline V CDR1 and CDR2: LGHDT, YNNKEL (reference sequence). This CDR3 spans 17 amino acids. J was trimmed by 4 bases and V by 0 bases; bases with no gene match: 6. As DNA, the CDR3 is TGTGCCAGCAGCCAAGACCATCGGACTAGCGGGAGATACGAGCAGTACTTC. It encodes CASSQDHRTSGRYEQYF.

The V and J genes are TRBV7-2 and TRBJ2-4; 9 bases are shared with TRBD1. V lost 5 bases to trimming and J lost 8 bases; unmatched junction nucleotides: 7. The CDR3 is 14 amino acids. Germline CDR1 reads SGHTA; CDR2 reads FQGNSA. The CDR3 sequence is CASSVRDRADIQYF. CDR3 coding DNA: TGTGCCAGCAGCGTCCGGGACAGGGCGGACATTCAGTACTTC.

The chain carries TRBV19 and TRBJ1-1; TRBD1 matches at 7 bases. CDR3 length: 15 residues. CDR1 is LNHDA, CDR2 SQIVND, per germline (reference sequence). V gave up 5 bases and J gave up 0 bases; unmatched junction bases: 6. CDR3 DNA: TGTGCCAGTAGTTCCCAGGACAGGCTGAACACTGAAGCTTTCTTT. Residues: CASSSQDRLNTEAFF. Filled out from reference TRBV19 and TRBJ1-1, the complete variable domain reads DGGITQSPKYLFRKEGQNVTLSCEQNLNHDAMYWYRQDPGQGLRLIYYSQIVNDFQKGDIAEGYSVSREKKESFPLTVTSAQKNPTAFYLCASSSQDRLNTEAFFGQGTRLTVV.

This chain links TRBV12-3 or TRBV12-4 with TRBJ2-6; no reliable D call. V lost 7 bases and J 0 bases, leaving 4 bases between the germline ends. The length of the CDR3 is 13 residues. The CDR3 loop is CASTFSGANVLTF. In nucleotides, the CDR3 is TGTGCCAGCACCTTCTCTGGGGCCAACGTCCTGACTTTC.

The chain recombines TRBV18 with TRBJ2-1, with D possibly TRBD2 on 6 matching bases. The CDR3 covers 14 residues. V dropped 5 bases and J dropped 5 bases, with 13 bases sitting between them. In germline, CDR1 is KGHSH, CDR2 LQKENI. The CDR3: CASSWRDTDNEQFF. CDR3 DNA: TGTGCCAGCTCATGGCGGGATACAGACAATGAGCAGTTCTTC.

The V gene is TRBV6-5, the J gene TRBJ2-3; a weak D match, TRBD2 (6 bases). The CDR3 totals 11 residues. Germline V lookup: CDR1 MNHEY, CDR2 SVGAGI. Trimming shortened V by 6 bases and J by 9 bases, and 10 bases separated the two germline ends. The CDR3: CASRTGDTQYF. The CDR3 bases are TGTGCCAGCAGAACGGGGGACACGCAGTATTTT.

The chain couples TRBV30 to TRBJ2-4; a weak D match, TRBD2 (6 bases). V lost 3 bases to trimming and J lost 0 bases, with 18 bases between them. The CDR3 is 17 amino acids. CDR1 is GTSNPN, CDR2 SVGIG, per germline (reference sequence). Here the CDR3 reads CAWRVQGGSVAKNIQYF. In DNA, the CDR3 is TGTGCCTGGAGGGTCCAGGGAGGTTCGGTAGCCAAAAACATTCAGTACTTC. Based on the CDR3 plus reference TRBV30 and TRBJ2-4, the full variable domain is SQTIHQWPATLVQPVGSPLSLECTVEGTSNPNLYWYRQAAGRGLQLLFYSVGIGQISSEVPQNLSASRPQDRQFILSSKKLLLSDSGFYLCAWRVQGGSVAKNIQYFGAGTRLSVL.

CDR3 sequence (DNA): TGTGCCAGCAGCTACGACTGGGAGGACGAGCAGTACTTC. Encoded protein: CASSYDWEDEQYF. The V gene is TRBV7-9, the J gene TRBJ2-7; D perhaps matches TRBD2 (6 bases). The CDR3 length is 13 residues. V lost 4 bases, J lost 5 bases, and 12 bases lay in between. Per the germline V gene, CDR1 is SEHNR and CDR2 is FQNEAQ (reference sequence).

The genes are TRBV30 and TRBJ1-5; D may be TRBD1 (5 bases). This CDR3 comprises 14 residues. The germline V and J ends were trimmed by 2 bases and 6 bases, with 14 bases remaining between them. From germline, CDR1 is GTSNPN and CDR2 SVGIG (reference sequence). CDR3 sequence reads: CAWSSGIFGQPQHF. Written as DNA, the CDR3 is TGTGCCTGGAGTTCAGGGATCTTTGGTCAGCCCCAGCATTTT.